The rows below give T cell receptor beta chains drawn from one sample of a study of T cell responses to AZD1222 COVID-19 vaccine. Libraries were prepared by immunoSEQ multiplex PCR; TCRdb keeps only in-frame clonotypes and omits some of them. The repertoire includes 85,000 to 90,000 clones, about 90% of them detected once, and 5.2% sits in the top ten. The sample consisted of peripheral blood, taken on day 0 of MenACWY control vaccination. The receptors here all came from an adult in good health. The CDR3 runs from the conserved cysteine through the conserved F or W. The D gene is left open where the match is weak. Size is omitted from some rows. Given values are once, few, many or a class for expanded clones.

clone size | J gene | V gene | D gene | CDR3 DNA | CDR3 protein
large | TRBJ1-5 | TRBV5-1 | NA | TGCGCCAGCAGCTTGAGGCCAGGGGTTCATAATCAGCCCCAGCATTTT | CASSLRPGVHNQPQHF
NA | TRBJ1-5 | TRBV29-1 | NA | TGCAGCGTGGGCGGGAGCAATCAGCCCCAGCATTTT | CSVGGSNQPQHF
NA | TRBJ2-1 | TRBV2 | TRBD2 | TGTGCCAGCAGTGGGGGACTATCGGGGTGGGAGCAGTTCTTC | CASSGGLSGWEQFF
NA | TRBJ2-1 | TRBV9 | TRBD2 | TGTGCCAGCAGCGTAGGTAGTAGCGGGACCTACAATGAGCAGTTCTTC | CASSVGSSGTYNEQFF
NA | TRBJ2-2 | TRBV4-2 | NA | TGTGCCAGCAGCCCCCAGGGGAACACCGGGGAGCTGTTTTTT | CASSPQGNTGELFF
NA | TRBJ2-7 | TRBV25-1 | NA | TGTGCCAGCACGCGGGCGGACTCCTACGAGCAGTACTTC | CASTRADSYEQYF
NA | TRBJ2-6 | TRBV6-5 | TRBD1 | TGTGCCAGCAGTTACAAAAGACAGGGTGGGGCCAACGTCCTGACTTTC | CASSYKRQGGANVLTF
NA | TRBJ2-3 | TRBV10-3 | NA | TGTGCCATCAGTGAGTCGACCACAGATACGCAGTATTTT | CAISESTTDTQYF
once | TRBJ2-7 | TRBV19 | NA | TGTGCCAGTAGTATAGAGGGAGGCGAGCAGTACTTC | CASSIEGGEQYF
NA | TRBJ2-3 | TRBV12-3/TRBV12-4 | TRBD2 | TGTGCCAGCCTAGCGGGAGGGCCAGATACGCAGTATTTT | CASLAGGPDTQYF
NA | TRBJ1-2 | TRBV19 | TRBD1 | TGTGCCAGTAGTACGAGGGGACAGCCTATCTATGGCTACACCTTC | CASSTRGQPIYGYTF
NA | TRBJ2-1 | TRBV5-4 | TRBD2 | TGTGCCAGCAGCTGGGGGGGAGCCGATGAGCAGTTCTTC | CASSWGGADEQFF
NA | TRBJ2-7 | TRBV5-6 | NA | TGTGCCAGCAGCTTGTTCGAGGAGCAGTACTTC | CASSLFEEQYF
NA | TRBJ1-4 | TRBV12-3/TRBV12-4 | NA | TGTGCCAGCAGTTTAGTGTCAGCGTCTCTGTTTTTT | CASSLVSASLFF
NA | TRBJ1-6 | TRBV28 | TRBD1 | TGTGCCAGCAGTTTGGCCGCGACAGGGCTTTCACCCCTCCACTTT | CASSLAATGLSPLHF
NA | TRBJ1-5 | TRBV6-5 | NA | TGTGCCAGCAGCGACTTATTAGCCGGCAATCAGCCCCAGCATTTT | CASSDLLAGNQPQHF
NA | TRBJ1-6 | TRBV5-1 | NA | TGCGCCAGCAGCTTGACTGACAGCTCCTATAATTCACCCCTCCACTTT | CASSLTDSSYNSPLHF
once | TRBJ1-6 | TRBV11-2 | NA | TGTGCCAGCAGCTTATGGGGGGGGCCCGATTCACCCCTCCACTTT | CASSLWGGPDSPLHF
NA | TRBJ2-3 | TRBV5-1 | TRBD2 | TGCGCCAGCAGCTACGGACTAGCCGCAGATACGCAGTATTTT | CASSYGLAADTQYF
NA | TRBJ1-1 | TRBV18 | NA | TGTGCAGCACTGCGGGGGACTAACACTGAAGCTTTCTTT | CAALRGTNTEAFF
NA | TRBJ2-3 | TRBV3-1/TRBV3-2 | NA | TGTGCCAGCAGCCAAGTGAGAGACTACCACACAGATACGCAGTATTTT | CASSQVRDYHTDTQYF
NA | TRBJ2-5 | TRBV5-1 | TRBD1 | TGCGCCAGCAGCTCAACCGGACAGGTCCAAGAGACCCAGTACTTC | CASSSTGQVQETQYF
NA | TRBJ2-7 | TRBV6-5 | NA | TGTGCCAGCAGTTACGGTCAGCTAAACTACGAGCAGTACTTC | CASSYGQLNYEQYF
NA | TRBJ1-1 | TRBV4-2 | NA | TGTGCCAGCAGCCAACCGACGAACACTGAAGCTTTCTTT | CASSQPTNTEAFF
NA | TRBJ1-5 | TRBV25-1 | NA | TGTGCCAGCAGTGGGACAGATAGCAATCAGCCCCAGCATTTT | CASSGTDSNQPQHF
NA | TRBJ2-1 | TRBV24-1 | TRBD2 | TGTGCCACCAGTGATTTCCTGGGGGGACTAGCAGGCAATGAGCAGTTCTTC | CATSDFLGGLAGNEQFF
NA | TRBJ2-1 | TRBV24-1 | NA | TGTGCCACCAGTGGGAGCGGAGCTAGCTCCTACAATGAGCAGTTCTTC | CATSGSGASSYNEQFF
NA | TRBJ2-3 | TRBV10-2 | TRBD2 | TGCGCCAGCAGGGCAACGGGGGGACCGACAGATACGCAGTATTTT | CASRATGGPTDTQYF
NA | TRBJ2-7 | TRBV27 | NA | TGTGCCAGCCAGGCAGAGCTCTCCTACGAGCAGTACTTC | CASQAELSYEQYF
NA | TRBJ2-3 | TRBV20-1 | TRBD2 | TGCAGTGCTAGTAGCGGGGGTACAGATACGCAGTATTTT | CSASSGGTDTQYF
NA | TRBJ2-2 | TRBV28 | NA | TGTGCCGGAAAAGAGGGACGGAACACCGGGGAGCTGTTTTTT | CAGKEGRNTGELFF
NA | TRBJ1-1 | TRBV19 | NA | TGTGCCAGTAGTATAGCACACGGAGTGGGCGGTGAAGCTTTCTTT | CASSIAHGVGGEAFF
NA | TRBJ2-4 | TRBV24-1 | NA | TGTGCCACCAGTGATGGCAGGGCCAAAAACATTCAGTACTTC | CATSDGRAKNIQYF
NA | TRBJ2-7 | TRBV5-1 | NA | TGCGCCAGCAGCCCCGAAACAGGGCTCTACGAGCAGTACTTC | CASSPETGLYEQYF
NA | TRBJ2-5 | TRBV18 | NA | TGTGCCAGCTCCCTCCGAGACACGGAGACCCAGTACTTC | CASSLRDTETQYF
NA | TRBJ1-2 | TRBV5-4 | NA | TGTGCCAGCAGCCCTGGGGGGGACTATGGCTACACCTTC | CASSPGGDYGYTF
NA | TRBJ2-2 | TRBV11-3 | NA | TGTGCCAGCAGCTTAGACGGTGGTCCCACCGGGGAGCTGTTTTTT | CASSLDGGPTGELFF
NA | TRBJ2-1 | TRBV4-2 | NA | TGTGCCAGCAGCCAAGATCTTTCGAGTAACAATGAGCAGTTCTTC | CASSQDLSSNNEQFF
NA | TRBJ1-1 | TRBV28 | NA | TGTGCCAGCAGCCCCACAATAGGGGGGGCGGTTGCTTTCTTT | CASSPTIGGAVAFF
NA | TRBJ2-7 | TRBV27 | TRBD2 | TGTGCCAGCAGTAAGGGACTAGCGGGGATAGGTTTCGACGAGCAGTACTTC | CASSKGLAGIGFDEQYF
NA | TRBJ2-7 | TRBV5-1 | NA | TGCGCCAGCAGCGCCCAGGGGTACGAGCAGTACTTC | CASSAQGYEQYF
once | TRBJ2-3 | TRBV7-2 | NA | TGTGCCAGCAGCATACTAGCTTGGGACACAGATACGCAGTATTTT | CASSILAWDTDTQYF
NA | TRBJ2-7 | TRBV5-6 | NA | TGTGCCAGCAGCTTGTTGGGGGGAGAGGACTCCTACGAGCAGTACTTC | CASSLLGGEDSYEQYF
once | TRBJ2-7 | TRBV27 | NA | TGTGCCAGCAGTTTAAGGGAAGGGGACGAGCAGTACTTC | CASSLREGDEQYF
NA | TRBJ2-1 | TRBV19 | TRBD1 | TGTGCCAGTAGTCGACAGGGGCTAGGCAATGAGCAGTTCTTC | CASSRQGLGNEQFF
NA | TRBJ1-3 | TRBV19 | NA | TGTGCCAGTCTCGGCGGCTCTGGAAACACCATATATTTT | CASLGGSGNTIYF
NA | TRBJ2-1 | TRBV7-3 | TRBD1 | TGTGCCAGCAGCTTATCTTCCGGGACAGGGGCAGCGAATGAGCAGTTCTTC | CASSLSSGTGAANEQFF
NA | TRBJ2-6 | TRBV24-1 | NA | TGTGCCACCAGTGAAACAGGGTCTGGCGGGGCCAACGTCCTGACTTTC | CATSETGSGGANVLTF
NA | TRBJ1-3 | TRBV2 | NA | TGTGCCAGCAGTGATGGGATTGGGAGGTACTCTGGAAACACCATATATTTT | CASSDGIGRYSGNTIYF
NA | TRBJ1-2 | TRBV27 | NA | TGTGCCAGCAGTTTTCGGGGGCGGCAAGGCTACACCTTC | CASSFRGRQGYTF
NA | TRBJ2-1 | TRBV3-1/TRBV3-2 | TRBD1 | TGTGCCAGCAGCCAAGGACAGGGGGCTTACAATGAGCAGTTCTTC | CASSQGQGAYNEQFF